The 6 T cell receptor beta chains below come from one sample, sequenced in a study of monozygotic twins with inflammatory bowel disease. After re-calling the 5' RACE reads, TCRdb lists one entry per CDR3 protein, DNA absent. Its table records about 380,000 distinct CDR3 sequences. Input material: blood. These receptors were obtained from a human donor with ulcerative colitis or Crohn's disease, or a healthy co-twin of an affected twin (not recorded which).

The rearrangement links TRBV7-6 to TRBJ2-1; TCRdb calls TRBD2, which cannot be checked without DNA. This CDR3 region has 18 residues. Germline lookup yields CDR1 SGHVS and CDR2 FNYEAQ. The CDR3 region is CASSLVGTSGGAYNEQFF.

The rearrangement links TRBV5-1 to TRBJ2-5; TCRdb's D call of TRBD2 is untestable without DNA. The germline CDR1 and CDR2 sequences are SGHRS and YFSETQ. This CDR3 comprises 15 residues. This CDR3 is CASSFPGTTQETQYF.

The rearrangement links TRBV5-1 to TRBJ1-1; the D call of TRBD1 rests on TCRdb alone, since no DNA is present to check it. The CDR3 is 18 residues long. Germline lookup yields CDR1 SGHRS and CDR2 YFSETQ. The CDR3 here is CASSLWSQGRSPNTEAFF.

The chain combines TRBV24-1 with TRBJ2-1; without DNA, the TCRdb call of TRBD1 cannot be checked. The germline CDR1 and CDR2 sequences are KGHDR and SFDVKD. This CDR3 spans 15 amino acids. The CDR3 reads CATSDFPTTRNEQLF.

The V and J genes are TRBV20-1 and TRBJ2-1; lacking DNA, the TRBD2 call made by TCRdb goes unchecked. This CDR3 spans 17 amino acids. Per germline, CDR1 DFQATT and CDR2 SNEGSKA (reference sequence). The CDR3 spells CSARGLLPSGGSNEQFF.

The rearrangement links TRBV28 to TRBJ2-7. Germline lookup yields CDR1 MDHEN and CDR2 SYDVKM. The length of the CDR3 is 13 residues. CDR3 loop: CASSLDGVERQYF.